The 9 T cell receptor beta chains below come from one sample, sequenced in a study of cytomegalovirus exposure and HLA in healthy donors. PCR used 60 Vbeta primers and 13 Jbeta primers. Sequencing used immunoSEQ multiplex PCR; TCRdb keeps in-frame clones, though not all of them. The sample yields about 96,000 clones, approximately 79% seen once. Sequenced: PBMCs. All receptors derive from a man in his thirties or forties in good health and CMV-seronegative.

This chain joins TRBV19 and TRBJ1-1; weak D call: TRBD1 (6 bases). Between the trimmed V and J ends, which lost 7 bases and 3 bases, there was a span of 12 bases. This CDR3 has 13 amino acids. Germline values: CDR1 LNHDA, CDR2 SQIVND (reference sequence). CDR3 bases: TGTGCCAGTAACCACCAGGGGCACACTGAAGCTTTCTTT. Translated, it gives CASNHQGHTEAFF.

The rearrangement uses TRBV19 and TRBJ2-5, with TRBD2 matching 7 bases. This CDR3 comprises 13 residues. CDR1 and CDR2 from the germline V gene are LNHDA and SQIVND (reference sequence). The trim removed 9 bases at V and 5 bases at J, leaving 9 bases unmatched. The CDR3 DNA sequence: TGTGCCAGCGGTACGGGGGGAGGCGAGACCCAGTACTTC. It specifies CASGTGGGETQYF.

The chain recombines TRBV11-2 with TRBJ2-7; the D gene is possibly TRBD1 (6 bases). V gave up 1 base and J gave up 6 bases, with 13 bases separating them. This CDR3 has 14 amino acids. The germline gives CDR1 SGHAT, CDR2 FQNNGV. In DNA, the CDR3 is TGTGCCAGCAGCTTAGTAGAGGGGGTTGGCGAGCAGTACTTC. This encodes CASSLVEGVGEQYF.

The CDR3 here is CASSASWTATSEKLFF. The DNA for the CDR3 is TGTGCCAGTAGTGCTTCTTGGACAGCGACCTCTGAAAAACTGTTTTTT. The chain uses TRBV19 and TRBJ1-4; D is possibly TRBD1 (6 bases). CDR1 is LNHDA and CDR2 is SQIVND in the germline V gene (reference sequence). V lost 5 bases and J lost 7, with 20 bases in between. The CDR3 covers 16 residues.

The J gene is TRBJ2-7, the V gene TRBV30; D is perhaps TRBD1 (5 bases). The CDR3 sequence is 16 residues long. The germline CDR1 and CDR2 sequences are GTSNPN and SVGIG (reference sequence). The V end lost 3 bases, the J end lost 1 base, and 19 bases lay between the germline ends. The CDR3 DNA follows: TGTGCCTGGAGCTCCTGGTTGGCAGGGTGGTCCTACGAGCAGTACTTC. Protein sequence: CAWSSWLAGWSYEQYF.

The V call is TRBV10-3, the J call TRBJ2-7; tentatively, D is TRBD2 (5 bases). Trimming left V 5 bases short and J 0 bases short, with 17 bases between. The CDR3 covers 16 residues. CDR1 and CDR2 from the germline V gene are ENHRY and SYGVKD. The CDR3 loop reads CAISREEDGRSYEQYF. The CDR3 nucleotides are TGTGCCATCAGTCGAGAGGAGGACGGACGCTCCTACGAGCAGTACTTC.

The genes are TRBV10-3 and TRBJ2-2, with D perhaps matching TRBD1 (6 bases). This CDR3 has 15 residues. Germline-derived CDR1 and CDR2 are ENHRY and SYGVKD. Trimming took off 6 bases at V and 2 bases at J, with 13 bases between the two ends. CDR3 bases: TGTGCCATCAGGTCCGCAGGGGTTAACACCGGGGAGCTGTTTTTT. Amino acid sequence: CAIRSAGVNTGELFF.

The J gene is TRBJ2-1, the V gene TRBV10-3; 9 nucleotides agree with TRBD2. The CDR3 extends over 16 amino acids. The junction had 8 bases not matched to a gene; V was cut back by 0 bases and J by 8 bases. CDR1 and CDR2 (germline): ENHRY, SYGVKD. The CDR3 loop reads CAISESAGGGLDEQFF. CDR3 DNA: TGTGCCATCAGTGAGTCGGCGGGGGGGGGATTGGATGAGCAGTTCTTC.

The chain uses TRBV4-1 and TRBJ2-3; TRBD1 aligns across 8 bases. The V segment lost 0 bases and the J segment 5 bases; nucleotides outside the gene matches: 4. The CDR3 runs 15 residues. Germline V gene sequence: CDR1 MGHRA, CDR2 YSYEKL. The CDR3 nucleotides are TGCGCCAGCAGCCAAGAAGGAGACAGGGGAGATACGCAGTATTTT. The encoded protein is CASSQEGDRGDTQYF.